This T cell receptor (beta chain) was captured by sequencing in a study of vaccination effects on CD4 cells after COVID-19 (dated 2022 in TCRdb). Background for the entire study: Participants received two doses of either the BNT162b2 or the mRNA-1273 mRNA SARS-CoV-2 vaccine. In a couple of convalescent patients, pre-vaccine samples were collected 16 days and one week ahead of the first dose, 142 and 148 days after COVID-19 diagnosis. The study compared SARS-CoV-2 spike-specific CD4+ TCR repertoires before and after mRNA vaccination in COVID-19 convalescent patients and infection-naive vaccine recipients. A total of approximately 9 COVID-19 convalescent patients and several SARS-CoV-2-naive healthy vaccine recipients were included in the full study. Cultures from other donors in the study were sequenced with the Oncomine TCR Beta short-read assay on an Illumina iSeq 100. What the study reported, not specific to this receptor: In convalescent patients, the post-vaccine spike-reactive repertoire consisted mainly of new vaccine-induced clones, largely distinct from infection-induced clones. The study was limited by a small number of convalescent patients, and early post-infection timepoints were lacking. Marked clonal contraction was observed in both infection-induced and vaccine-induced clones at late post-vaccination timepoints, consistent with waning T cell responses.

Note on this clone: Its cognate antigen has yet to be identified. No base qualities exist here, and no much larger clone lies one base off it.

CDR3 length: 13 amino acids, cysteine to phenylalanine. Here the CDR3 DNA is all that survives: 39 bases in frame from base 1. V lost 5 bases and J lost 5 bases; the stretch between them is 9 bases long. The germline V gene provides CDR1 SGHTA and CDR2 FQGTGA. In the ViraFEST assay, PBMC were stimulated with viral peptide pools, and TCR sequencing was then used to find antigen-specific CD4+ T cell clonotypes based on their expansion. After 10 days of culture, CD4+ T cells were isolated with the EasySep CD4+ T cell isolation kit. PCR-confirmed SARS-CoV-2 infection had occurred in convalescent patients between March and December 2020, before the Alpha, Beta and Delta variants emerged in the United States. Each well held around 1.9 million PBMC cultured in IMDM containing 5% human AB serum, around 10 IU/ml IL-2 and gentamicin, along with roughly 10 ug/ml peptides. On days 3 and 7, half of the culture medium was replaced with fresh IL-2-containing medium. Unless otherwise noted, each peptide stimulation condition was cultured in triplicate wells. PBMC were separated from whole blood using Ficoll-Paque Plus gradient centrifugation and were then either cryopreserved at -140C or used fresh. The QIAamp micro DNA kit was used to extract genomic DNA from the cultured CD4+ T cells.

Library preparation used the immunoSEQ multiplex PCR assay. TCR beta CDR3 sequencing was performed on DNA from the cultured, isolated CD4+ T cells. Concerning the study's data processing: Non-productive TCR sequences were removed and reads were trimmed to the CDR3 region, keeping CDR3s of at least 7 amino acids. Antigen-specific clonotypes were identified with the MANAFEST web app by comparing expansion in peptide wells against reference cultures. Positive clones required FDR<0.05 expansion versus reference and all other wells, odds ratio above 5, and frequency above 0.1% in two replicate wells. A clonotype was defined as cross-reactive if the clonotype was significantly expanded both in SARS-CoV-2 spike wells and in at least one common cold coronavirus spike condition. Using the stringdist R package, CDR3 similarity was measured by Levenshtein distance, and unrooted trees were constructed with ape in R 3.6.1. TCRdb took this table from immuneACCESS and kept in-frame rearrangements with V and J called. Such tables lack part of the clones; where checked against another copy, unresolved V genes explain under half of the gap, and the rest is unexplained. That table supplies the V and J calls and clone size; D and trimming were determined from the DNA. For this sample there are tens of thousands of clones; 73% appear just once. Less than 40% of the sample is held by the ten biggest clonotypes.

Sequenced material: CD4+ T cells from PBMCs cultured with a peptide pool, taken before COVID-19 vaccination. The receptor's source is a human donor who had a prior SARS-CoV-2 infection. The chain is encoded by TRBV7-3 joined to TRBJ2-2, with the D segment identity uncertain. The DNA sequence follows: TGTGCCAGCAGCCCGATTGGGACCGGGGAGCTGTTTTTT. Translated, this is CASSPIGTGELFF.